Here is one TCR beta chain with its context. The sample comes from a study of CD8+ T cells in alopecia areata. The CDR3 runs to 14 residues. The ends were cut back, 5 bases at V and 7 bases at J, with 15 bases in the middle. Germline CDR1 is SEHNR and CDR2 is FQNEAQ (reference sequence). Separation by sorting yielded CD4+ and CD8+ T cells from PBMCs. RNA extraction was followed by reverse transcription into cDNA, which acted as the sequencing template. Profiling relied on immunoSEQ multiplex PCR, and the TCRdb table lists in-frame clones only, not all of them. The data show more than 200,000 clones, around two thirds seen once.

The material was CD4+ T cells sorted from blood, obtained at week 0. The chain carries TRBV7-9 and TRBJ2-1; maybe TRBD1 (5 bases). The receptor was derived from a human donor with alopecia areata. CDR3 protein: CASSLTDLRNEQFF. CDR3 DNA sequence: TGTGCCAGCAGCCTGACAGACCTAAGGAATGAGCAGTTCTTC.